The T cell receptor (beta chain) under discussion was sequenced for a study of blood T cell repertoires in COVID-19. About the research overall: From T cells, B-cell-depleted T cells, or PBMCs came the material, which was cDNA or gDNA.

Original data processing: The assay estimated nucleated cells by amplifying reference gene primers. Using immunoSEQ multiplex PCR, the repertoire was profiled, and TCRdb retains in-frame clones only, with some absent. V, J and clone size are taken as reported in that table, and D and trimming were inferred from the DNA itself. The table shows approximately 250,000 clones, with approximately 84% occurring only once. The V gene end was trimmed by 4 bases and the J gene end by 9 bases; junction bases not matched to a gene: 4. Germline V gene data show CDR1 as SGHRS and CDR2 as YFSETQ. This CDR3 region has 13 residues.

The source is a human donor in a cohort sampled during active COVID-19. The chain links TRBV5-1 to TRBJ1-6; 7 bases fit TRBD1. Sequences were obtained from peripheral blood. As DNA, the CDR3 is TGCGCCAGCAGCGGGGGACAGAGTTCACCCCTCCACTTT. Translation gives CASSGGQSSPLHF.